These T cell receptor beta chains were read from a single sample in a study of T cell changes during pregnancy in multiple sclerosis. Assay used: immunoSEQ multiplex PCR; TCRdb lists only in-frame clones, some missing. The repertoire has more than 55,000 clones, about 94% of them found once; the top ten carry just over 2.5%. Sequenced here: CD8+ T cells from peripheral blood mononuclear cells, sampled after pregnancy. The receptors were sampled from a female donor with multiple sclerosis, enrolled in a pregnancy study. CDR3s include the opening cysteine and the closing phenylalanine or tryptophan. Fields, in order: V gene, clone size, D gene, J gene, CDR3 protein, CDR3 DNA. The D gene is left open where the match is weak. Size values are once, few and many counts, or a class for expanded clones, and some rows have none.

TRBV2,.,TRBD2,TRBJ2-7,CATTSGTYEQYF,TGTGCCACGACTAGCGGTACCTACGAGCAGTACTTC
TRBV28,.,TRBD1,TRBJ2-2,CASSWTGVTGELFF,TGTGCCAGCAGTTGGACAGGGGTCACCGGGGAGCTGTTTTTT
TRBV9,.,.,TRBJ2-5,CASSPSQGGLETQYF,TGTGCCAGCAGCCCCTCCCAGGGAGGCTTAGAGACCCAGTACTTC
TRBV27,.,TRBD1,TRBJ2-7,CASSLVTGGYEQYF,TGTGCCAGCAGTTTGGTAACAGGGGGCTACGAGCAGTACTTC
TRBV7-6,.,.,TRBJ1-2,CASSLDRTNYGYTF,TGTGCCAGCAGCTTAGACAGGACTAACTATGGCTACACCTTC
TRBV9,.,TRBD1,TRBJ1-3,CASSVGDRQGNTIYF,TGTGCCAGCAGCGTAGGGGACAGACAGGGCAACACCATATATTTT
TRBV19,.,.,TRBJ1-2,CASSTLNYGYTF,TGTGCCAGTAGTACACTTAACTATGGCTACACCTTC
TRBV19,.,.,TRBJ1-1,CASSITTGMNTEAFF,TGTGCCAGTAGTATAACCACAGGGATGAACACTGAAGCTTTCTTT
TRBV18,.,TRBD1,TRBJ2-1,CASSQDRFSNEQFF,TGTGCCAGCTCACAGGACAGGTTTTCCAATGAGCAGTTCTTC
TRBV4-1,.,.,TRBJ1-1,CASSQASRIEPEAFF,TGCGCCAGCAGCCAAGCGTCCAGGATAGAACCTGAAGCTTTCTTT
TRBV7-6,once,.,TRBJ2-7,CASSLAGSYEQYF,TGTGCCAGCAGCTTAGCGGGCAGCTACGAGCAGTACTTC